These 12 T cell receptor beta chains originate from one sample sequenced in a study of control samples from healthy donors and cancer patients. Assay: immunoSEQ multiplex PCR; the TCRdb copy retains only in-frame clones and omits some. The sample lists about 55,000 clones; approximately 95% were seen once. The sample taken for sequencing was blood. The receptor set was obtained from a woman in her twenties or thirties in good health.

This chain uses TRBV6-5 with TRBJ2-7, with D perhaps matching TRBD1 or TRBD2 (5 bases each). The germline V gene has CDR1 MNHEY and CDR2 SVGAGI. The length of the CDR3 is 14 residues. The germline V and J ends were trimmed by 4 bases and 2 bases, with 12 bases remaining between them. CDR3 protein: CASSSPRGPYEQYF. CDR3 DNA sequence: TGTGCCAGCAGTTCTCCAAGGGGACCCTACGAGCAGTACTTC.

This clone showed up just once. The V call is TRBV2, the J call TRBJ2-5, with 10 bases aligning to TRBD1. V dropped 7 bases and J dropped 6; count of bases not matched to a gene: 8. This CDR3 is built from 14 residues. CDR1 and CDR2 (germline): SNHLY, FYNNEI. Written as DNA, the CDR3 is TGTGCCAGCACCTTACGACAGGGGGCGAAGACCCAGTACTTC. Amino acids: CASTLRQGAKTQYF.

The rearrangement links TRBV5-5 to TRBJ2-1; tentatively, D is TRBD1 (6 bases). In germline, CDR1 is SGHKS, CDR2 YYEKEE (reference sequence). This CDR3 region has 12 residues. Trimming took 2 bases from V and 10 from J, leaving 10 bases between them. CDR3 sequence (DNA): TGTGCCAGCAGCTTCCCCGGGACAGAGCAGTTCTTC. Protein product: CASSFPGTEQFF. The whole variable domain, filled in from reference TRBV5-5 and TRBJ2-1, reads DAGVTQSPTHLIKTRGQQVTLRCSPISGHKSVSWYQQVLGQGPQFIFQYYEKEERGRGNFPDRFSARQFPNYSSELNVNALLLGDSALYLCASSFPGTEQFFGPGTRLTVL.

CDR3 amino acids: CASSSPSVSSADNEQFF. The CDR3 nucleotides are TGTGCCAGCAGTTCCCCGTCCGTATCTAGCGCAGACAATGAGCAGTTCTTC. This chain connects TRBV28 to TRBJ2-1; maybe TRBD2 (6 bases). This CDR3 has 17 residues. Germline V gives CDR1 MDHEN, CDR2 SYDVKM. V dropped 4 bases and J dropped 5 bases, with 21 bases sitting between them.

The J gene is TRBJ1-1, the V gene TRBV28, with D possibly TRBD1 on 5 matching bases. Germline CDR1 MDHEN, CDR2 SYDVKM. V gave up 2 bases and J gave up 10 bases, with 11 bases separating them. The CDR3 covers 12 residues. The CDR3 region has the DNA TGTGCCAGCAGTTTAGGGACGGGGGGAGCTTTCTTT. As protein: CASSLGTGGAFF.

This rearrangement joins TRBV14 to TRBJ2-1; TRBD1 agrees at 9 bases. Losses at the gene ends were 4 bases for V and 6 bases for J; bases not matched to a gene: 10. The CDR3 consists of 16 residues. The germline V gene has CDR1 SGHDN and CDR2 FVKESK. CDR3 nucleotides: TGTGCCAGCAGCCTCACGCCGGGACAGGGTTCCAATGAGCAGTTCTTC. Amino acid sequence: CASSLTPGQGSNEQFF. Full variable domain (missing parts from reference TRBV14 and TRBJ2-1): EAGVTQFPSHSVIEKGQTVTLRCDPISGHDNLYWYRRVMGKEIKFLLHFVKESKQDESGMPNNRFLAERTGGTYSTLKVQPAELEDSGVYFCASSLTPGQGSNEQFFGPGTRLTVL.

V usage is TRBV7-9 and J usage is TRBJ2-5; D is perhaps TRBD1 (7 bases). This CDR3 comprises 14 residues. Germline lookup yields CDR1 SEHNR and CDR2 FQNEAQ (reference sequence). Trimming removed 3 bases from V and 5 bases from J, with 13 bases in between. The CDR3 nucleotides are TGTGCCAGCAGCTTCAGGGGGGAGCATGAGACCCAGTACTTC. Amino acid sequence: CASSFRGEHETQYF.

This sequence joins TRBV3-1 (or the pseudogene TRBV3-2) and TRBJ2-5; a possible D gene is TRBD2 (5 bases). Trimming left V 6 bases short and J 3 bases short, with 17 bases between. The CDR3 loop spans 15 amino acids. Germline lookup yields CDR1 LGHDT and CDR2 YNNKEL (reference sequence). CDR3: CASSPRGSVEETQYF. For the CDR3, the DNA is TGTGCCAGCAGTCCCCGAGGGTCGGTTGAAGAGACCCAGTACTTC.

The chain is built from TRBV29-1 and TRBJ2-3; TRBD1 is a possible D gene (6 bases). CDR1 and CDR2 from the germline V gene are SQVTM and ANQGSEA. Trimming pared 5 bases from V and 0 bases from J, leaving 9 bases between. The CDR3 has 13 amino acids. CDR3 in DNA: TGCAGCGTTCATAGGGGGAGCACAGATACGCAGTATTTT. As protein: CSVHRGSTDTQYF.

The CDR3 loop is CASSRQVVPQYF. The CDR3 DNA follows: TGTGCCAGCAGCCGCCAAGTTGTTCCCCAGTACTTC. The chain carries TRBV3-1 (or the pseudogene TRBV3-2) and TRBJ2-5; no firm D call. Trimming removed 4 bases at V and 9 bases at J, with 12 bases between. The CDR3 is 12 amino acids. Germline CDR1 reads LGHDT; CDR2 reads YNNKEL (reference sequence).

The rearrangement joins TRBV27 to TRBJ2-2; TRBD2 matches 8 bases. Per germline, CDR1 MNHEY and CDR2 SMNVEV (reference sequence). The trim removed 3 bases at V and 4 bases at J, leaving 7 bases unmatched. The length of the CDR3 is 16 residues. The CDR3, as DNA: TGTGCCAGCAGTTTCGGGGGGGCGCGTCTCACCGGGGAGCTGTTTTTT. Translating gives CASSFGGARLTGELFF.

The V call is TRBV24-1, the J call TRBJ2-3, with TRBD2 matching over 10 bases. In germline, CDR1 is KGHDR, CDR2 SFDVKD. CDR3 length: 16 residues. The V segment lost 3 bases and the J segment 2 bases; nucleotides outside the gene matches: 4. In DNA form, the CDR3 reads TGTGCCACCAGTGATGGGAGCGGGAGGGCCACAGATACGCAGTATTTT. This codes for CATSDGSGRATDTQYF.